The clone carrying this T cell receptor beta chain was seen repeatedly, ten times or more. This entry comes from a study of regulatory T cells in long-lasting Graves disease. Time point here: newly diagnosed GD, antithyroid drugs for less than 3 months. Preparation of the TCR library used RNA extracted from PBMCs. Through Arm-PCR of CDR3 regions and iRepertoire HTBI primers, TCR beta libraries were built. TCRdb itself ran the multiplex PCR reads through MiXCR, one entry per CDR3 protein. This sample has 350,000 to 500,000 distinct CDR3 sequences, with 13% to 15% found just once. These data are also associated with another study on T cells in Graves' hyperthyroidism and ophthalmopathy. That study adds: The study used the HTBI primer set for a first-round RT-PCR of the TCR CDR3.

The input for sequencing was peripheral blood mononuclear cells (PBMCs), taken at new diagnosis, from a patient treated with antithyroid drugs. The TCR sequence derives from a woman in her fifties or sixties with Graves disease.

The CDR3 spells CASGGGAYEQYF. In nucleotides, the CDR3 is TGTGCCAGCGGCGGAGGGGCCTACGAGCAGTACTTC. The chain links TRBV28 to TRBJ2-7; possibly TRBD2 for D (6 bases). Looked up from germline, CDR1 is MDHEN and CDR2 is SYDVKM. The CDR3 has 12 amino acids. The V and J ends lost 8 bases and 2 bases respectively, with 10 bases between them.